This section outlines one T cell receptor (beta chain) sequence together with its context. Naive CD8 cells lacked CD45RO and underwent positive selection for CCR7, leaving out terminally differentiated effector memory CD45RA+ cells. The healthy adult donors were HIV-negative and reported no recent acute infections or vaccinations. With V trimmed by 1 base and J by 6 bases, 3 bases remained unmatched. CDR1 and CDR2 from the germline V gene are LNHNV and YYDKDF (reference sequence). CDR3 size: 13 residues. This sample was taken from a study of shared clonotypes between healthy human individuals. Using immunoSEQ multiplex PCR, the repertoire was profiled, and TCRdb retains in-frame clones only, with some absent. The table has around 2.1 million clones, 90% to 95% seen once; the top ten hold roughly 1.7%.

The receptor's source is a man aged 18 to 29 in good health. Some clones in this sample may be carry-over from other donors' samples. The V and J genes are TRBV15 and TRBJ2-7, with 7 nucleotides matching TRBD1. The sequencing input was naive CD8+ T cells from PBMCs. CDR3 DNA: TGTGCCACCAGCAGAGCTACAGGGGTCGAGCAGTACTTC. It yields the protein CATSRATGVEQYF.